The next 32 T cell receptor beta chains were all read from a single sample in a study of cytomegalovirus exposure and HLA in healthy donors. Use of 60 Vbeta and 13 Jbeta primers characterized the PCR. Here immunoSEQ multiplex PCR was the method, and the copy in TCRdb shows in-frame clones only, minus some. The sample shows 100,000 to 150,000 clones, approximately 85% of them seen only once. The sequenced material came from PBMCs. The source is a woman in her forties or fifties in good health and CMV-seropositive.

The rearrangement uses TRBV7-6 and TRBJ1-1, with unresolved D. Deletions cut 1 base from V and 3 bases from J, with 6 bases between. The CDR3 runs to 13 residues. The germline V gene has CDR1 SGHVS and CDR2 FNYEAQ. The CDR3 here is CASSLVEYTEAFF. The CDR3 nucleotides are TGTGCCAGCAGCTTAGTTGAGTACACTGAAGCTTTCTTT.

V usage is TRBV6-1 and J usage is TRBJ2-5; 9 bases line up with TRBD1. After removal of 7 bases from V and 0 bases from J, the junction contained 3 bases not matched to a gene. The CDR3 runs 14 residues. The germline V gene has CDR1 MNHNS and CDR2 SASEGT. CDR3 nucleotides: TGTGCCAGCACCGGGACAGGGTACCAAGAGACCCAGTACTTC. As protein: CASTGTGYQETQYF.

The chain combines TRBV2 with TRBJ2-1, with 7 bases aligning to TRBD1. Germline V gene data show CDR1 as SNHLY and CDR2 as FYNNEI. With V trimmed by 7 bases and J by 2 bases, 8 bases remained unmatched. The length of the CDR3 is 15 residues. CDR3 DNA sequence: TGTGCCAGCACCACCGCAGGGGGACCCTACAATGAGCAGTTCTTC. This sequence encodes CASTTAGGPYNEQFF.

This clone turned up a few times. This chain uses TRBV11-2 with TRBJ1-1, with D perhaps matching TRBD1 (5 bases). V dropped 5 bases and J dropped 7 bases, with 17 bases sitting between them. Per the germline V gene, CDR1 is SGHAT and CDR2 is FQNNGV. This CDR3 spans 14 amino acids. For the CDR3, the DNA is TGTGCCAGCAGCGACACCAGGGATTTAATTGAAGCTTTCTTT. This translates into CASSDTRDLIEAFF.

The V and J genes are TRBV9 and TRBJ1-3, with D possibly TRBD1 on 6 matching bases. The ends were cut back, 0 bases at V and 0 bases at J, with 10 bases in the middle. Germline V gene data show CDR1 as SGDLS and CDR2 as YYNGEE. CDR3 length equals 16 residues. CDR3 sequence reads: CASSVDPQGSGNTIYF. The DNA for the CDR3 is TGTGCCAGCAGCGTAGACCCACAGGGCTCTGGAAACACCATATATTTT. The complete variable domain, with remaining parts taken from reference TRBV9 and TRBJ1-3, reads DSGVTQTPKHLITATGQRVTLRCSPRSGDLSVYWYQQSLDQGLQFLIQYYNGEERAKGNILERFSAQQFPDLHSELNLSSLELGDSALYFCASSVDPQGSGNTIYFGEGSWLTVV.

The chain carries TRBV2 and TRBJ1-6; D is possibly TRBD1 (6 bases). The V gene's germline CDR1 is SNHLY and CDR2 FYNNEI. V was clipped by 3 bases and J by 4 bases, with 13 bases between them. CDR3 size: 16 residues. Here the CDR3 DNA reads TGTGCCAGCAGTGAGTCACGACAGGATTATAATTCACCCCTCCACTTT. Its protein product is CASSESRQDYNSPLHF.

On this clone: The limits of the CDR3 on the DNA are not certain, so only TCRdb's listed CDR3 is given. The chain has TRBV21-1 and TRBJ1-1; TRBD1 is the table's D call and was not checked against the DNA. TRBV21-1 is a pseudogene segment. The CDR3 sequence runs 14 residues, both termini included. CDR3 region: CASQWAGGNTEAFF.

This clone was detected a few times. The J gene is TRBJ2-5, the V gene TRBV21-1; TRBD1, the table's D call, lacks a check against the DNA. TRBV21-1 is termed a pseudogene. This CDR3 has 12 residues. In nucleotides, the CDR3 is TGTGCCAGCGTCCCACAGGGGAGAGAGCAGTACTTC. Its translation is CASVPQGREQYF.

The chain employs TRBV7-9 and TRBJ1-1; TRBD1 agrees at 7 bases. Germline V gives CDR1 SEHNR, CDR2 FQNEAQ (reference sequence). The CDR3 covers 16 residues. The V and J ends lost 2 bases and 0 bases, in that order; junction bases with no gene match: 6. CDR3 nucleotide sequence: TGTGCCAGCAGCTTAAGACATGACAGGGTGAACACTGAAGCTTTCTTT. Its translation is CASSLRHDRVNTEAFF.

The chain joins TRBV30 to TRBJ1-5; TRBD1 aligns across 7 bases. This CDR3 has 17 amino acids. With V trimmed by 0 bases and J by 7 bases, 15 bases remained unmatched. The germline V gene has CDR1 GTSNPN and CDR2 SVGIG (reference sequence). The CDR3 loop reads CAWSVRDGVQGRQPQHF. The CDR3, as DNA: TGTGCCTGGAGTGTCAGGGACGGTGTACAGGGGCGGCAGCCCCAGCATTTT. Full variable domain (missing parts from reference TRBV30 and TRBJ1-5): SQTIHQWPATLVQPVGSPLSLECTVEGTSNPNLYWYRQAAGRGLQLLFYSVGIGQISSEVPQNLSASRPQDRQFILSSKKLLLSDSGFYLCAWSVRDGVQGRQPQHFGDGTRLSIL.

V and J are TRBV5-1 and TRBJ2-5; D remains unclear. Germline V CDR1 and CDR2: SGHRS, YFSETQ. V lost 0 bases and J lost 5, with 8 bases in between. The CDR3 is 13 amino acids. CDR3 amino acids: CASSLARRETQYF. CDR3 bases: TGCGCCAGCAGCTTGGCCCGCCGGGAGACCCAGTACTTC.

The rearrangement joins TRBV4-1 to TRBJ2-1; possible D gene TRBD1, 5 bases. Germline CDR1 reads MGHRA; CDR2 reads YSYEKL. The CDR3 totals 13 residues. V lost 2 bases and J lost 7, with 9 bases in between. The CDR3 DNA follows: TGCGCCAGCAGCCAACCCAACAGGAATGAGCAGTTCTTC. Its protein product is CASSQPNRNEQFF.

V gene TRBV5-1 combines with J gene TRBJ2-2; no reliable D call. The germline V gene has CDR1 SGHRS and CDR2 YFSETQ. The CDR3 contains 14 residues. Trimming removed 0 bases from V and 6 bases from J, with 9 bases in between. The CDR3 DNA reads as TGCGCCAGCAGCTTGGCCCCCGCAGCCGGGGAGCTGTTTTTT. It codes for CASSLAPAAGELFF.

The rearrangement links TRBV6-5 to TRBJ2-7, with 10 bases lining up with TRBD2. CDR1 and CDR2 (germline): MNHEY, SVGAGI. The CDR3 has 14 residues. With V trimmed by 6 bases and J by 7 bases, 9 bases remained unmatched. The CDR3, as DNA: TGTGCCAGCAGGCCAGCGGGGGGGCTGAGAGAGCAGTACTTC. As protein: CASRPAGGLREQYF.

This clone was picked up one time. The chain recombines TRBV6-1 with TRBJ1-2; weak D call: TRBD1 (6 bases). V lost 8 bases to trimming and J lost 4 bases, with 17 bases between them. Germline loops: CDR1 MNHNS, CDR2 SASEGT. The CDR3 runs 14 residues. This CDR3 is CASDRRGAGYGYTF. For the CDR3, the DNA is TGTGCCAGCGACCGGCGGGGGGCTGGCTATGGCTACACCTTC.

The rearrangement links TRBV6-5 to TRBJ2-1; the D is unclear. CDR1 and CDR2 from the germline V gene are MNHEY and SVGAGI. This CDR3 is built from 15 residues. V dropped 7 bases and J dropped 0 bases, with 13 bases sitting between them. The CDR3 region has the DNA TGTGCCAGCACCCCCCACAGAGCCTCCTACAATGAGCAGTTCTTC. Residues: CASTPHRASYNEQFF.

The rearrangement uses TRBV7-8 and TRBJ2-4; 7 nucleotides line up with TRBD1. CDR1 and CDR2 from the germline V gene are SGHVS and FQNEAQ. The CDR3 sequence is 11 residues long. The V segment lost 4 bases and the J segment 10 bases; nucleotides outside the gene matches: 1. The CDR3 DNA reads TGTGCCAGCAGCTGGGACAGTATTCAGTACTTC. As protein: CASSWDSIQYF.

The V gene is TRBV6-5, the J gene TRBJ1-5, with 8 bases identical to TRBD1. CDR1 and CDR2 (germline): MNHEY, SVGAGI. CDR3 length: 14 amino acids. J lost 5 bases, V lost 5 bases, and 5 bases had no gene match. The CDR3 nucleotides are TGTGCCAGCAGTCACAGGGGGTCCTATCAGCCCCAGCATTTT. Translated, it gives CASSHRGSYQPQHF.

The chain couples TRBV6-4 to TRBJ2-5; 9 positions agree with TRBD1. The J call may be incorrect, as the DNA end agrees better with TRBJ2-7. This CDR3 spans 15 amino acids. In germline, CDR1 is MRHNA, CDR2 SNTAGT. CDR3 bases: TGTGCCAGCAGCGAAAGCCTGGGACAGGGTAGCGAGCAGTACTTC. This encodes CASSESLGQGSEQYF.

The chain recombines TRBV15 with TRBJ2-3; 13 nucleotides line up with TRBD2. J was trimmed by 8 bases and V by 1 base; bases with no gene match: 21. Germline CDR1 and CDR2: LNHNV and YYDKDF (reference sequence). This CDR3 has 21 amino acids. CDR3 in amino acids: CATSRGFQLAGGPRGLGTQYF. The DNA of the CDR3 is TGTGCCACCAGCAGAGGTTTCCAACTAGCGGGAGGGCCTCGGGGGTTAGGTACGCAGTATTTT.

The chain joins TRBV5-1 to TRBJ2-5; TRBD2 matches 9 bases. J lost 2 bases, V lost 3 bases, and 5 bases had no gene match. The germline V gene has CDR1 SGHRS and CDR2 YFSETQ. This CDR3 comprises 15 residues. In DNA, the CDR3 is TGCGCCAGCAGCTCCTTAGCGGGGGCACAAGAGACCCAGTACTTC. The encoded protein is CASSSLAGAQETQYF.

The chain couples TRBV28 to TRBJ1-4; no firm D call. The germline CDR1 and CDR2 sequences are MDHEN and SYDVKM. This CDR3 is 15 amino acids long. Trimming took off 5 bases at V and 4 bases at J, with 14 bases between the two ends. CDR3 protein: CASSPLGGGNEKLFF. CDR3 DNA: TGTGCCAGCAGTCCCCTGGGTGGCGGTAATGAAAAACTGTTTTTT.

This chain connects TRBV28 to TRBJ2-5, with a possible D match to TRBD1 (6 bases). The CDR3 has 15 amino acids. V was cut by 3 bases and J by 5 bases, with 16 bases left in between. The germline gives CDR1 MDHEN, CDR2 SYDVKM. The CDR3 nucleotides are TGTGCCAGCAGTTTTGGGGGCTCGGGCAGGGAGACCCAGTACTTC. It specifies CASSFGGSGRETQYF.

This rearrangement joins TRBV11-2 to TRBJ2-1, with D unresolved. The V and J ends lost 3 bases and 5 bases respectively, with 5 bases between them. Germline V gene data show CDR1 as SGHAT and CDR2 as FQNNGV. This CDR3 region has 12 residues. CDR3 sequence: CASSFEDNEQFF. CDR3 in DNA: TGTGCCAGCAGCTTCGAGGACAATGAGCAGTTCTTC.

The rearrangement links TRBV30 to TRBJ1-2, with 8 bases matching TRBD1. The CDR3 extends over 13 amino acids. Germline assignment: CDR1 GTSNPN and CDR2 SVGIG (reference sequence). J was trimmed by 4 bases and V by 4 bases; bases with no gene match: 5. The CDR3 sequence is CAWNRDRPYGYTF. DNA for the CDR3: TGTGCCTGGAACAGGGACAGGCCCTATGGCTACACCTTC.

The CDR3 region is CASSGGQPQHF. CDR3 bases: TGTGCCAGCAGTGGTGGCCAGCCCCAGCATTTT. This chain uses TRBV28 with TRBJ1-5; no firm D call. The germline gives CDR1 MDHEN, CDR2 SYDVKM. The CDR3 consists of 11 residues. V was pared by 5 bases and J by 7 bases, with 6 bases between.

This clone was found a few times. This same CDR3 is encoded by further DNA sequences in the sample. This chain uses TRBV6-1 with TRBJ2-7; tentatively, D is TRBD2 (7 bases). Trimming removed 8 bases at V and 2 bases at J, with 10 bases between. This CDR3 contains 12 residues. Germline loops: CDR1 MNHNS, CDR2 SASEGT. In DNA, the CDR3 is TGTGCCAGCGGGGGGGACACCTACGAGCAGTACTTC. Translation: CASGGDTYEQYF.

The chain couples TRBV5-5 to TRBJ1-1; D not resolved. Trimming pared 4 bases from V and 3 bases from J, leaving 16 bases between. The germline V gene has CDR1 SGHKS and CDR2 YYEKEE (reference sequence). There are 15 residues in the CDR3. The CDR3 nucleotides read TGTGCCAGCAGCCGACCCCCCGGGAGGGACACTGAAGCTTTCTTT. Translating it yields CASSRPPGRDTEAFF.

CDR3 loop: CASSSSGSYEQYF. In nucleotides, the CDR3 is TGTGCCAGCAGCTCCTCGGGCTCCTACGAGCAGTACTTC. The chain joins TRBV7-9 to TRBJ2-7; D is undetermined. V was trimmed by 4 bases and J by 0 bases, leaving 7 bases between them. Germline loops: CDR1 SEHNR, CDR2 FQNEAQ (reference sequence). This CDR3 is built from 13 residues.

This clone was observed once. The rearrangement uses TRBV2 and TRBJ1-1; the D is unclear. This CDR3 comprises 13 residues. The V end lost 5 bases, the J end lost 7 bases, and 14 bases lay between the germline ends. The germline V gene encodes CDR1 SNHLY and CDR2 FYNNEI. CDR3 DNA: TGTGCCAGCAGTCCAGCCTCGGACTTTGAAGCTTTCTTT. As protein: CASSPASDFEAFF. Together with reference TRBV2 and TRBJ1-1, the CDR3 gives the full variable domain: EPEVTQTPSHQVTQMGQEVILRCVPISNHLYFYWYRQILGQKVEFLVSFYNNEISEKSEIFDDQFSVERPDGSNFTLKIRSTKLEDSAMYFCASSPASDFEAFFGQGTRLTVV.

The J gene is TRBJ2-3, the V gene TRBV4-1, with 11 bases identical to TRBD2. V lost 2 bases, J lost 3 bases, and 10 bases stayed unmatched. The CDR3 covers 18 residues. CDR1 and CDR2 (germline): MGHRA, YSYEKL. The CDR3 nucleotides read TGCGCCAGCAGCCAACAGGAACTAGCGGGGGCCCGAACAGATACGCAGTATTTT. Translated: CASSQQELAGARTDTQYF.

The CDR3 DNA reads as TGTGCCAGCAGCTTAGTTTTAAGCTCTCCCTCCTACGAGCAGTACTTC. It translates to CASSLVLSSPSYEQYF. This chain uses TRBV7-2 with TRBJ2-7; D remains ambiguous. With 1 base removed from V and 0 bases from J, the gap between germline ends came to 13 bases. Germline loops: CDR1 SGHTA, CDR2 FQGNSA. This CDR3 is 16 amino acids long.